The present T cell receptor (beta chain) was sequenced within a study of immune evolution from preneoplasia to lung adenocarcinoma. CDR3 length: 16 amino acids. The V gene end was trimmed by 4 bases and the J gene end by 2 bases; junction bases not matched to a gene: 8. Germline assignment: CDR1 SGHVS and CDR2 FNYEAQ. As concerns this clone: Its antigen is currently unknown.

H&E slides confirmed each diagnosis, reviewed by two pathologists independently. Study findings and constraints: Normal lung had highest clonality; later lesions appeared denser, more diverse.

Assay: immunoSEQ multiplex PCR; the TCRdb copy retains only in-frame clones and omits some. In the table there are 2,000 to 3,000 clones, approximately 85% of which are singletons. This clonotype originated in a person aged 50-59 years with lung adenocarcinoma. The genes are TRBV7-6 and TRBJ2-5; 9 bases are shared with TRBD1. Source material: FFPE normal lung tissue adjacent to the tumor. The CDR3 is CASSSPGTGKQETQYF. DNA for the CDR3: TGTGCCAGCAGCTCGCCCGGGACAGGGAAACAAGAGACCCAGTACTTC. Full variable domain (rest looked up from reference TRBV7-6 and TRBJ2-5): GAGVSQSPRYKVTKRGQDVALRCDPISGHVSLYWYRQALGQGPEFLTYFNYEAQQDKSGLPNDRFSAERPEGSISTLTIQRTEQRDSAMYRCASSSPGTGKQETQYFGPGTRLLVL.